Listed here are 22 T cell receptor beta chains from one sample, sequenced in a study of blood T cells in healthy people across ages. A sample-barcoded 5' primer and a J-beta primer mix were used in a second PCR of about 6 to 12 cycles. TCRdb re-analysed the 5' RACE reads in MiXCR, keeping a single row per CDR3 protein. The sample shows 550,000 to 750,000 distinct CDR3 sequences, roughly 21% of them seen only once. Sequenced input: blood. Receptors originate from a man between 65 and 79 years old in good health.

This clonotype has more than one count but fewer than ten. The rearrangement links TRBV3-1 to TRBJ2-1; 7 bases match TRBD2. Trimming removed 0 bases from V and 6 bases from J; junction bases left unmatched: 20. Germline values: CDR1 LGHDT, CDR2 YNNKEL (reference sequence). The CDR3 consists of 20 residues. CDR3 region: CASSQDALFQRREFCNEQFF. In DNA, the CDR3 is TGTGCCAGCAGCCAAGATGCGTTATTTCAACGGCGGGAGTTCTGCAATGAGCAGTTCTTC.

This clonotype was seen repeatedly, ten times or more. The rearrangement joins TRBV29-1 to TRBJ2-3; no clear D gene. Germline CDR1 is SQVTM and CDR2 is ANQGSEA. Trimming removed 3 bases from V and 3 bases from J, with 7 bases in between. The CDR3 is 12 amino acids. CDR3 sequence reads: CSVDVGTDTQYF. CDR3 nucleotides: TGCAGCGTTGATGTGGGTACAGATACGCAGTATTTT.

This clonotype was detected a few times. The chain joins TRBV5-6 to TRBJ2-3; D gene ambiguous. Deletions cut 7 bases from V and 6 bases from J, with 18 bases between. The germline CDR1 and CDR2 sequences are SGHDT and YYEEEE. The CDR3 runs to 14 residues. The CDR3 sequence is CASGYSSHPDTQYF. The CDR3 DNA is TGTGCCAGCGGATATAGCAGTCACCCGGATACGCAGTATTTT.

This chain connects TRBV6-6 to TRBJ2-7, with 8 nucleotides matching TRBD2. Trimming at V came to 2 bases and at J to 1 base, leaving 4 bases not matched to a gene. CDR1 is MNHNY, CDR2 SVGAGI, per germline (reference sequence). This CDR3 is 15 amino acids long. The CDR3 DNA follows: TGTGCCAGCAGTTACCTGGGCGGGGGGTCCTACGAGCAGTACTTC. Translated: CASSYLGGGSYEQYF.

There are a few counts of this clonotype. The genes are TRBV4-3 and TRBJ2-5; either TRBD1 or TRBD2 may supply D (5 bases each). There are 16 residues in the CDR3. V lost 0 bases and J lost 4, with 15 bases in between. The germline CDR1 and CDR2 sequences are LGHNA and YSLEER. The CDR3 DNA is TGCGCCAGCAGCCAAGAAGCGGCGGACAATCGAGAGACCCAGTACTTC. Translation gives CASSQEAADNRETQYF.

V is TRBV6-5 and J is TRBJ2-7; D remains unclear. V lost 0 bases and J lost 7, with 13 bases in between. This CDR3 spans 14 amino acids. Per germline, CDR1 MNHEY and CDR2 SVGAGI. CDR3 residues: CASSYSNLGNEQYF. CDR3 nucleotides: TGTGCCAGCAGTTACTCGAATTTGGGGAATGAGCAGTACTTC.

This clonotype showed up just a few times. The V call is TRBV27, the J call TRBJ1-1; possible D gene TRBD1, 6 bases. There are 17 residues in the CDR3. V was clipped by 0 bases and J by 4 bases, with 18 bases between them. CDR1 is MNHEY, CDR2 SMNVEV, per germline (reference sequence). This CDR3 is CASSLSISGGLGTEAFF. CDR3 nucleotide sequence: TGTGCCAGCAGTTTATCGATATCGGGGGGGCTGGGCACTGAAGCTTTCTTT.

This clonotype has a handful of counts. This chain links TRBV3-1 with TRBJ1-2; 7 nucleotides line up with TRBD1. Germline V gene data show CDR1 as LGHDT and CDR2 as YNNKEL (reference sequence). With V trimmed by 7 bases and J by 7 bases, 12 bases remained unmatched. The CDR3 contains 14 residues. The CDR3 spells CASNRQGNPSGYTF. CDR3 bases: TGTGCCAGCAACCGACAGGGAAATCCCTCTGGCTACACCTTC.

This clonotype was detected only a few times. This chain joins TRBV25-1 and TRBJ2-3; D is unclear. V lost 2 bases and J 5 bases, leaving 5 bases between the germline ends. This CDR3 has 12 amino acids. Looked up from germline, CDR1 is MGHDK and CDR2 is SYGVNS. CDR3 sequence reads: CASSEGLDTQYF. CDR3 in DNA: TGTGCCAGCAGTGAAGGGCTAGATACGCAGTATTTT.

This clonotype was seen more than once but under ten times. This chain uses TRBV3-1 with TRBJ2-1, with D perhaps matching TRBD1 (5 bases). The CDR3 loop spans 13 amino acids. Trimming removed 1 base at V and 10 bases at J, with 11 bases between. Per germline, CDR1 LGHDT and CDR2 YNNKEL (reference sequence). CDR3 sequence reads: CASSQGSQAEQFF. The CDR3 coding sequence is TGTGCCAGCAGCCAAGGTTCACAGGCAGAGCAGTTCTTC.

The chain joins TRBV10-3 to TRBJ2-5; no clear D. The J call may not be correct, given that the DNA end is closer to TRBJ2-1. CDR3 length: 11 amino acids. CDR1 is ENHRY and CDR2 is SYGVKD in the germline V gene. The CDR3 DNA is TGTGCCATCGAAGACTTAGATGAGCAGTTCTTC. Encoded protein: CAIEDLDEQFF.

This sequence joins TRBV6-1 and TRBJ2-5; tentatively, D is TRBD1 (5 bases). Germline V gene sequence: CDR1 MNHNS, CDR2 SASEGT. The CDR3 extends over 15 amino acids. V gave up 7 bases and J gave up 5 bases, with 20 bases separating them. CDR3 nucleotide sequence: TGTGCCAGCAAGTTCGAGGACAACAAAGGGGAGACCCAGTACTTC. Its protein is CASKFEDNKGETQYF.

This clonotype occurred once. This chain's CDR3 is CSVETQLEYNEQFF. DNA of the CDR3: TGCAGCGTTGAAACCCAACTGGAGTACAATGAGCAGTTCTTC. This rearrangement joins TRBV29-1 to TRBJ2-1; D is undetermined. Germline CDR1 SQVTM, CDR2 ANQGSEA. CDR3 size: 14 residues. The ends were cut back, 2 bases at V and 4 bases at J, with 12 bases in the middle.

The chain has TRBV6-2 or TRBV6-3 and TRBJ1-2; D may be TRBD1 (6 bases). Germline CDR1 and CDR2: MNHEY and SVGEGT. With 0 bases removed from V and 4 bases from J, the gap between germline ends came to 18 bases. This CDR3 has 17 amino acids. The CDR3 here is CASSYSVRDTETYGYTF. Here the CDR3 DNA reads TGTGCCAGCAGTTACTCGGTCCGGGACACCGAAACCTATGGCTACACCTTC.

This clonotype appeared a few times. The rearrangement links TRBV18 to TRBJ1-2; 9 bases map to TRBD1. The CDR3 runs 13 residues. Per germline, CDR1 KGHSH and CDR2 LQKENI. V was clipped by 3 bases and J by 8 bases; unmatched bases: 4. CDR3 in amino acids: CASSPGQGEGYTF. The CDR3 DNA reads TGTGCCAGCTCACCGGGACAGGGAGAGGGCTACACCTTC.

This clonotype was seen a handful of times. The junction differs from germline at one of its ends, possibly a read error. CDR3 in DNA: TGTGCCAGCAGCTTAGTGCGCCACCAGGAGACCCAGTACTTC. Amino acid sequence: CASSLVRHQETQYF. This chain links TRBV7-9 with TRBJ2-5; no clear D. CDR3 size: 14 residues. Per germline, CDR1 SEHNR and CDR2 FQNEAQ (reference sequence).

This clonotype occurred a few times. The chain joins TRBV5-1 to TRBJ1-1, with 12 bases identical to TRBD1. This CDR3 contains 17 residues. The germline CDR1 and CDR2 sequences are SGHRS and YFSETQ. Trimming removed 2 bases from V and 0 bases from J; junction bases left unmatched: 5. The CDR3 spells CASSLAGTGGLNTEAFF. CDR3 nucleotides: TGCGCCAGCAGCTTAGCCGGGACAGGGGGCTTGAACACTGAAGCTTTCTTT.

The chain combines TRBV3-1 with TRBJ1-5; TRBD1 matches 7 bases. Germline V CDR1 and CDR2: LGHDT, YNNKEL (reference sequence). The CDR3 runs 14 residues. V shed 3 bases, J shed 6 bases, and the junction held 5 bases outside the gene matches. The CDR3 protein is CASSQMTGSQPQHF. The CDR3 bases are TGTGCCAGCAGCCAGATGACAGGGAGTCAGCCCCAGCATTTT.

Note on this clonotype: This may come from a read error, since a much larger clone is one base off. The CDR3 loop reads CAGSDARTRAPYNEQFF. Here the CDR3 DNA reads TGTGCCGGCAGCGACGCCCGGACTAGGGCCCCCTACAATGAGCAGTTCTTC. The V gene is TRBV7-3, the J gene TRBJ2-5; 7 bases align to TRBD2. With the DNA end fitting TRBJ2-1 better, the J assignment may be wrong. This CDR3 contains 17 residues. In germline, CDR1 is SGHTA, CDR2 FQGTGA.

This clonotype was seen a few times. Sequence at one end of the junction differs from germline and may be a read error. V usage is TRBV20-1 and J usage is TRBJ2-3, with 8 positions matching TRBD2. This CDR3 has 14 amino acids. Germline assignment: CDR1 DFQATT and CDR2 SNEGSKA (reference sequence). CDR3 region: CSAPTGLGTDTQYF. The CDR3 DNA sequence: TGCAGTGCCCCCACGGGACTAGGCACCGATACGCAGTATTTT.

V gene TRBV12-3 or TRBV12-4 combines with J gene TRBJ2-3; D is perhaps TRBD2 (5 bases). The CDR3 contains 15 residues. V lost 10 bases and J lost 0, with 17 bases in between. The CDR3 sequence is CATAPAEASTDTQYF. CDR3 nucleotides: TGTGCCACCGCCCCTGCGGAGGCCAGCACAGATACGCAGTATTTT.

The CDR3 loop is CAIMGGRETDTQYF. The CDR3 DNA sequence: TGTGCCATCATGGGCGGGAGAGAGACAGATACGCAGTATTTT. The chain links TRBV10-3 to TRBJ2-3; the match to TRBD2 covers 7 bases. CDR1 ENHRY and CDR2 SYGVKD come from the germline V gene. Losses at the gene ends were 7 bases for V and 3 bases for J; bases not matched to a gene: 7. CDR3 length equals 14 residues.